The 14 T cell receptor beta chains below all came from one sample that was sequenced in a study of T cells in women clearing cervical HPV infection. Some clones are missing from TCRdb's copy, which holds only in-frame ones; the method was immunoSEQ multiplex PCR. The repertoire table contains tens of thousands of clones. What was sequenced was blood buffy coat. The receptors shown here come from a woman between 18 and 69 years old with a cervical HPV16 infection that either progressed to CIN3+ or cleared (not recorded which).

In regard to this clone: Read coverage stops 3 residues before the CDR3 terminus; the germline J gene supplies the remainder. The chain is built from TRBV10-3 and TRBJ1-1; D is uncertain. Trimming shortened V by 3 bases and J by 7 bases, and 9 bases separated the two germline ends. This CDR3 contains 12 residues. Germline V gene sequence: CDR1 ENHRY, CDR2 SYGVKD. The CDR3 sequence: CAISDVLDEAFF. CDR3 bases read: TGTGCCATCAGTGACGTACTAGATGAA.

On this clone: The DNA ends 3 residues before the CDR3 does, and the rest of the CDR3 is filled in from the germline J gene. This rearrangement joins TRBV11-3 to TRBJ2-7; 7 nucleotides agree with TRBD1. The CDR3 totals 14 residues. Per the germline V gene, CDR1 is SGHNT and CDR2 is YENEEA. J lost 0 bases, V lost 1 base, and 0 bases had no gene match. CDR3 sequence: CASSLGDSSYEQYF. CDR3 bases read: TGTGCCAGCAGCTTAGGGGACAGCTCCTACGAG. Based on the CDR3 plus reference TRBV11-3 and TRBJ2-7, the full variable domain is EAGVVQSPRYKIIEKKQPVAFWCNPISGHNTLYWYLQNLGQGPELLIRYENEEAVDDSQLPKDRFSAERLKGVDSTLKIQPAELGDSAVYLCASSLGDSSYEQYFGPGTRLTVT.

The chain's CDR3 is CASSLDRTEAFF. The part of the CDR3 DNA that was read is TGTGCCAGCAGCTTAGATCGGACTGAA. The J gene is TRBJ1-1, the V gene TRBV11-2; D unclear. The read gets to within 3 residues of the CDR3 end, and the germline J gene fills in the rest. Trimming pared 0 bases from V and 5 bases from J, leaving 4 bases between. Germline V CDR1 and CDR2: SGHAT, FQNNGV. The CDR3 runs to 12 residues. Full variable domain (outside the CDR3, taken from reference TRBV11-2 and TRBJ1-1): EAGVAQSPRYKIIEKRQSVAFWCNPISGHATLYWYQQILGQGPKLLIQFQNNGVVDDSQLPKDRFSAERLKGVDSTLKIQPAKLEDSAVYLCASSLDRTEAFFGQGTRLTVV.

Notes on this clone: The read gets to within 3 residues of the CDR3 end, and the germline J gene fills in the rest. The chain employs TRBV18 and TRBJ2-3; 11 bases align to TRBD1. The CDR3 extends over 15 amino acids. CDR1 is KGHSH and CDR2 is LQKENI in the germline V gene. This CDR3 is CASSPGQGASETQYF. The covered CDR3 bases are TGTGCCAGCTCACCCGGACAGGGGGCTAGCGAGACG. Supplemented by reference TRBV18 and TRBJ2-3, the full variable domain reads NAGVMQNPRHLVRRRGQEARLRCSPMKGHSHVYWYRQLPEEGLKFMVYLQKENIIDESGMPKERFSAEFPKEGPSILRIQQVVRGDSAAYFCASSPGQGASETQYFGPGTRLTVL.

As to this clone: The read ends 3 residues shy of where the CDR3 ends; the end is completed using the germline J gene. V gene TRBV30 combines with J gene TRBJ2-2, with TRBD2 identical over 9 bases. Per the germline V gene, CDR1 is GTSNPN and CDR2 is SVGIG (reference sequence). V gave up 3 bases and J gave up 5 bases; unmatched junction bases: 7. This CDR3 has 15 amino acids. The part of the CDR3 DNA that was read is TGTGCCTGGAGGGCGCTAGCGGGATGGACCGGGGAG. It translates to CAWRALAGWTGE. The complete CDR3 sequence is CAWRALAGWTGELFF.

Turning to this clone: The CDR3 is cut off 3 residues early in the read; its end comes from the germline J gene. The chain has TRBV20-1 and TRBJ2-4; D might be TRBD2 (6 bases). Trimming cost V 2 bases and J 0 bases, with 14 bases left between them. Germline V CDR1 and CDR2: DFQATT, SNEGSKA (reference sequence). The CDR3 runs 16 residues. The part of the CDR3 DNA that was read is TGCAGTGCTAGAAGGGACTCCTCGTTAGCCAAAAACATT. It encodes CSARRDSSLAKNI. The entire CDR3 reads CSARRDSSLAKNIQYF.

The covered CDR3 bases are TGTGCCAGCAGTTTTGGAGGCGGGAGCCAATCAAGCTCCTACAATGAG. It translates to CASSFGGGSQSSSYNE. In full, the CDR3 is CASSFGGGSQSSSYNEQFF. The rearrangement uses TRBV12-3 or TRBV12-4 and TRBJ2-1, with 7 bases identical to TRBD2. The observed sequence ends 3 residues before the CDR3 terminus, with the missing tail filled in from the germline J gene. V was pared by 3 bases and J by 0 bases, with 14 bases of the junction left unmatched. The CDR3 has 19 residues.

Remarks on this clone: The missing CDR3 end, 3 residues past where the read stops, is filled in from the germline J gene. The chain links TRBV18 to TRBJ1-4; TRBD1 matches 9 bases. The CDR3 runs 15 residues. Germline V CDR1 and CDR2: KGHSH, LQKENI. V gave up 3 bases and J gave up 8 bases; unmatched junction bases: 7. The CDR3: CASSPRQGVEEKLFF. The CDR3 DNA, read in part, is TGTGCCAGCTCACCCCGACAGGGGGTGGAGGAAAAA.

This clone is labeled medium-sized based on frequency. The read finishes 3 residues shy of the CDR3 end, and the germline J gene is used to complete it. The V gene is TRBV4-1, the J gene TRBJ2-2, with a tentative D call TRBD1 (6 bases). The CDR3 extends over 18 amino acids. CDR1 is MGHRA and CDR2 is YSYEKL in the germline V gene. V lost 0 bases to trimming and J lost 3 bases, with 17 bases between them. The CDR3 here is CASSQDKWGQEDTGELFF. The sequenced CDR3 bases are TGCGCCAGCAGCCAAGATAAGTGGGGGCAGGAAGACACCGGGGAG.

Turning to this clone: The read is 3 residues too short to cover the CDR3 end, so that end is filled in from the germline J gene. The rearrangement joins TRBV18 to TRBJ2-3; D uncertain. The CDR3 extends over 14 amino acids. Per the germline V gene, CDR1 is KGHSH and CDR2 is LQKENI. CDR3 DNA, as far as it was read: TGTGCCAGCTCACCGGGCTCAAAACAAGAGACG. Protein sequence: CASSPGSKQET. The entire CDR3 protein is CASSPGSKQETQYF.

On this clone itself: The missing CDR3 end, 3 residues past where the read stops, is filled in from the germline J gene. This chain links TRBV7-6 with TRBJ2-1; perhaps TRBD2 as D (6 bases). This CDR3 contains 15 residues. V was trimmed by 2 bases and J by 2 bases, leaving 10 bases between them. Germline loops: CDR1 SGHVS, CDR2 FNYEAQ. CDR3 in amino acids: CASSLTGVTYNEQFF. Incomplete CDR3 DNA: TGTGCCAGCAGCTTAACGGGGGTGACCTACAATGAG. Complete variable domain (other parts from reference TRBV7-6 and TRBJ2-1): GAGVSQSPRYKVTKRGQDVALRCDPISGHVSLYWYRQALGQGPEFLTYFNYEAQQDKSGLPNDRFSAERPEGSISTLTIQRTEQRDSAMYRCASSLTGVTYNEQFFGPGTRLTVL.

On this clone itself: The DNA ends 3 residues before the CDR3 does, and the rest of the CDR3 is filled in from the germline J gene. The J gene is TRBJ1-5, the V gene TRBV19; D not resolved. The CDR3 totals 19 residues. Germline-derived CDR1 and CDR2 are LNHDA and SQIVND (reference sequence). Trimming took off 3 bases at V and 3 bases at J, with 24 bases between the two ends. The CDR3 loop reads CASSMNMDSYNVANQPQHF. The part of the CDR3 DNA that was read is TGTGCCAGTAGTATGAACATGGACTCATACAATGTCGCCAATCAGCCC. The full variable domain, with the rest looked up from reference TRBV19 and TRBJ1-5, is DGGITQSPKYLFRKEGQNVTLSCEQNLNHDAMYWYRQDPGQGLRLIYYSQIVNDFQKGDIAEGYSVSREKKESFPLTVTSAQKNPTAFYLCASSMNMDSYNVANQPQHFGDGTRLSIL.

A word on this clone: The read terminates 3 residues before the CDR3 end, so the remaining end is supplied by the germline J gene. The J gene is TRBJ2-3, the V gene TRBV6-2 or TRBV6-3, with a possible D match to TRBD1 (6 bases). V lost 6 bases and J 0 bases, leaving 13 bases between the germline ends. This CDR3 is built from 15 residues. Germline CDR1 reads MNHEY; CDR2 reads SVGEGT. This CDR3 is CASSWDTSSTDTQYF. Incomplete CDR3 DNA: TGTGCCAGCAGCTGGGACACTTCTAGCACAGATACG.

For this clone: The CDR3 goes on 3 residues after the read ends, and that part is filled in from the germline J gene. The rearrangement uses TRBV7-7 and TRBJ2-7; tentatively, D is TRBD2 (5 bases). Trimming stripped 0 bases from V and 5 bases from J, with 8 bases between. Germline V lookup: CDR1 SSHAT, CDR2 FNYEAQ (reference sequence). CDR3 length: 13 amino acids. CDR3 bases read: TGTGCCAGCAGCTTAGCTGACGGGGACGAG. Translated: CASSLADGDE. In full, the CDR3 is CASSLADGDEQYF.